The 30 T cell receptor beta chains below come from one sample, sequenced in a study of blood T cell repertoires in COVID-19. The repertoire was sequenced with immunoSEQ multiplex PCR; TCRdb's copy has only in-frame clones and lacks some. This table holds 95,000 or so clones, less than 85% found once. Sample: peripheral blood. All receptors derive from a human donor in a cohort sampled during active COVID-19.

V gene TRBV19 combines with J gene TRBJ1-1, with a possible D match to TRBD1 (6 bases). CDR1 is LNHDA, CDR2 SQIVND, per germline (reference sequence). The CDR3 length is 17 residues. The germline V and J ends were trimmed by 0 bases and 0 bases, with 14 bases remaining between them. CDR3 sequence (DNA): TGTGCCAGTAGTATAGATCTGGGACAAACAGTGAACACTGAAGCTTTCTTT. Protein sequence: CASSIDLGQTVNTEAFF. Based on the CDR3 plus reference TRBV19 and TRBJ1-1, the full variable domain is DGGITQSPKYLFRKEGQNVTLSCEQNLNHDAMYWYRQDPGQGLRLIYYSQIVNDFQKGDIAEGYSVSREKKESFPLTVTSAQKNPTAFYLCASSIDLGQTVNTEAFFGQGTRLTVV.

V usage is TRBV18 and J usage is TRBJ1-1, with 8 bases that match TRBD1. The length of the CDR3 is 14 residues. The V and J ends lost 6 bases and 4 bases, in that order; junction bases with no gene match: 7. Germline CDR1 KGHSH, CDR2 LQKENI. This CDR3 is CASSNWTGITEAFF. CDR3 DNA: TGTGCCAGCTCTAACTGGACAGGGATCACTGAAGCTTTCTTT.

This chain joins TRBV5-1 and TRBJ2-7; 12 bases fit TRBD1. The CDR3 is 15 amino acids. Looked up from germline, CDR1 is SGHRS and CDR2 is YFSETQ. The ends lost 4 bases at V and 4 bases at J; junction bases unmatched: 6. CDR3 protein: CASSGGQGARYEQYF. The CDR3 DNA reads as TGCGCCAGCAGCGGGGGACAGGGGGCGCGGTACGAGCAGTACTTC.

The chain combines TRBV5-6 with TRBJ1-5; no definite D call. CDR3 length: 13 residues. The germline CDR1 and CDR2 sequences are SGHDT and YYEEEE. The V end was cut by 4 bases, the J end by 0 bases, with 5 bases between. This CDR3 is CASSVYSNQPQHF. The CDR3 region has the DNA TGTGCCAGCAGCGTTTATAGCAATCAGCCCCAGCATTTT.

This clone appeared a few times. The rearrangement uses TRBV18 and TRBJ1-2; 7 bases align to TRBD1. Trimming at V came to 6 bases and at J to 4 bases, leaving 8 bases not matched to a gene. Germline CDR1 and CDR2: KGHSH and LQKENI. The length of the CDR3 is 14 residues. CDR3 sequence: CASSPARGAYGYTF. CDR3 nucleotides: TGTGCCAGCTCCCCAGCCAGGGGGGCCTATGGCTACACCTTC.

At least ten counts were recorded for this clone. V and J are TRBV19 and TRBJ1-6; possibly TRBD1 for D (6 bases). The germline V gene encodes CDR1 LNHDA and CDR2 SQIVND (reference sequence). Between the trimmed V and J ends, which lost 3 bases and 4 bases, there was a span of 10 bases. The CDR3 has 15 amino acids. CDR3 residues: CASSIGDNYNSPLHF. The CDR3 nucleotides read TGTGCCAGTAGTATCGGGGACAATTATAATTCACCCCTCCACTTT.

This clone was counted a few times. V gene TRBV7-2 combines with J gene TRBJ2-1; 9 bases are a match to TRBD1. V lost 6 bases to trimming and J lost 8 bases; unmatched junction nucleotides: 5. From germline, CDR1 is SGHTA and CDR2 FQGNSA. The CDR3 spans 13 residues. Here the CDR3 reads CASSQDRGYEQFF. The CDR3 DNA follows: TGTGCCAGCAGTCAGGACAGGGGCTATGAGCAGTTCTTC.

The rearrangement links TRBV11-2 to TRBJ2-1; 12 bases match TRBD2. CDR1 and CDR2 (germline): SGHAT, FQNNGV. CDR3 length: 15 amino acids. V dropped 9 bases and J dropped 4; count of bases not matched to a gene: 7. DNA for the CDR3: TGTGCCAGTAGCGGACTAGCGGGACGATACAATGAGCAGTTCTTC. This codes for CASSGLAGRYNEQFF.

J is TRBJ2-2 and V is TRBV12-5; TRBD2 matches 7 bases. Germline lookup yields CDR1 LGHNT and CDR2 FRNRAP. The V gene end was trimmed by 0 bases and the J gene end by 1 base; junction bases not matched to a gene: 8. There are 18 residues in the CDR3. CDR3 nucleotides: TGTGCTAGTGGTTTGGTAAATGGGCTAGCGGAGAACACCGGGGAGCTGTTTTTT. Encoded protein: CASGLVNGLAENTGELFF.

As concerns this clone: Germline and junction disagree at one end, which may indicate a read error. The V gene is TRBV7-7, the J gene TRBJ2-5; 14 nucleotides agree with TRBD2. CDR3 size: 14 residues. Germline V gene lookup returns CDR1 SSHAT and CDR2 FNYEAQ (reference sequence). The CDR3 loop reads CASSSTSGGVAQYF. Here the CDR3 DNA reads TGTGCTAGCAGCTCGACTAGCGGGGGGGTGGCCCAGTACTTC.

The J gene is TRBJ1-6, the V gene TRBV19, with TRBD1 matching 11 bases. Trimming at V came to 8 bases and at J to 9 bases, leaving 3 bases not matched to a gene. This CDR3 region has 13 residues. Germline CDR1 reads LNHDA; CDR2 reads SQIVND (reference sequence). CDR3 DNA: TGTGCCAGTGGGACAGGGGGTATTTCACCCCTCCACTTT. Amino acids: CASGTGGISPLHF.

The table lists this clone with a count of one. V is TRBV7-9 and J is TRBJ1-2; TRBD1 agrees at 7 bases. V trimming: 0 bases; J trimming: 4 bases; junction bases outside the gene matches: 8. The CDR3 consists of 16 residues. Germline V gives CDR1 SEHNR, CDR2 FQNEAQ (reference sequence). This CDR3 is CASSLAGQTFGYGYTF. The CDR3 nucleotides read TGTGCCAGCAGCTTAGCGGGACAGACCTTCGGCTATGGCTACACCTTC.

This chain uses TRBV11-2 with TRBJ2-7; TRBD1 matches at 7 bases. Germline loops: CDR1 SGHAT, CDR2 FQNNGV. The CDR3 contains 16 residues. V dropped 2 bases and J dropped 2; count of bases not matched to a gene: 9. The CDR3 reads CASSLLTGFDPYEQYF. The CDR3 region has the DNA TGTGCCAGCAGCTTACTGACAGGGTTTGATCCCTACGAGCAGTACTTC.

The chain combines TRBV19 with TRBJ2-7; D might be TRBD2 (5 bases). Trimming left V 4 bases short and J 3 bases short, with 19 bases between. Germline V lookup: CDR1 LNHDA, CDR2 SQIVND (reference sequence). CDR3 size: 16 residues. CDR3 sequence: CASSNPSGEKDYEQYF. For the CDR3, the DNA is TGTGCCAGTAGTAACCCCTCCGGGGAAAAGGACTACGAGCAGTACTTC.

The chain links TRBV2 to TRBJ2-2, with D possibly TRBD2 on 6 matching bases. Trimming took 4 bases from V and 3 from J, leaving 15 bases between them. This CDR3 is built from 16 residues. Germline lookup yields CDR1 SNHLY and CDR2 FYNNEI. The CDR3 nucleotides are TGTGCCAGCAGTGGGAGCGGCGGGGCCTACACCGGGGAGCTGTTTTTT. The encoded protein is CASSGSGGAYTGELFF.

Remarks on this clone: An end of the junction differs from the germline gene, which may be a read error. This sample also contains other DNA sequences that code for the same CDR3. The genes are TRBV18 and TRBJ1-1; 9 bases are a match to TRBD1. Germline-derived CDR1 and CDR2 are KGHSH and LQKENI. The CDR3 is 14 residues long. The CDR3 DNA is TGTGCCAGCTCGCCACAGGGGGCCAACACTGAAGCTTTCTTT. It specifies CASSPQGANTEAFF. The whole variable domain, remainder taken from reference TRBV18 and TRBJ1-1, is NAGVMQNPRHLVRRRGQEARLRCSPMKGHSHVYWYRQLPEEGLKFMVYLQKENIIDESGMPKERFSAEFPKEGPSILRIQQVVRGDSAAYFCASSPQGANTEAFFGQGTRLTVV.

The chain couples TRBV5-4 to TRBJ2-2; 11 bases fit TRBD2. Germline CDR1 reads SGHNT; CDR2 reads YYREEE (reference sequence). This CDR3 has 18 residues. After removal of 4 bases from V and 0 bases from J, the junction contained 8 bases not matched to a gene. Here the CDR3 reads CASSPGTSGPANTGELFF. The CDR3 DNA sequence: TGTGCCAGCAGCCCGGGGACTAGCGGACCCGCGAACACCGGGGAGCTGTTTTTT.

This rearrangement joins TRBV19 to TRBJ2-1, with TRBD2 matching over 7 bases. The V gene end was trimmed by 5 bases and the J gene end by 2 bases; junction bases not matched to a gene: 3. This CDR3 is 14 amino acids long. CDR1 LNHDA and CDR2 SQIVND come from the germline V gene (reference sequence). The CDR3 protein is CASSLAGAYNEQFF. CDR3 coding DNA: TGTGCCAGTAGTCTGGCGGGGGCCTACAATGAGCAGTTCTTC. The full variable domain, its missing parts supplied by reference TRBV19 and TRBJ2-1, is DGGITQSPKYLFRKEGQNVTLSCEQNLNHDAMYWYRQDPGQGLRLIYYSQIVNDFQKGDIAEGYSVSREKKESFPLTVTSAQKNPTAFYLCASSLAGAYNEQFFGPGTRLTVL.

The chain uses TRBV2 and TRBJ2-5; 7 bases line up with TRBD2. Looked up from germline, CDR1 is SNHLY and CDR2 is FYNNEI. V dropped 4 bases and J dropped 12; count of bases not matched to a gene: 8. The CDR3 length is 12 residues. CDR3 sequence (DNA): TGTGCCAGCAGTGTAATAGCGGGCCATGAGTACTTC. Translated, it gives CASSVIAGHEYF.

The chain combines TRBV5-1 with TRBJ1-2, with 7 bases identical to TRBD1. CDR3 size: 14 residues. J gave up 4 bases and V 5 bases, and 8 bases lay outside the gene matches. In germline, CDR1 is SGHRS, CDR2 YFSETQ. CDR3 loop: CASRTGQDPYGYTF. The CDR3 coding sequence is TGCGCCAGCAGAACCGGACAGGACCCCTATGGCTACACCTTC.

The rearrangement joins TRBV19 to TRBJ1-5, with a tentative D call TRBD1 (5 bases). Per the germline V gene, CDR1 is LNHDA and CDR2 is SQIVND (reference sequence). CDR3 length: 13 residues. Deletions cut 5 bases from V and 6 bases from J, with 11 bases between. As DNA, the CDR3 is TGTGCCAGTAGTTTAGGGGCAGGTCAGCCCCAGCATTTT. Translation: CASSLGAGQPQHF.

The chain carries TRBV11-2 and TRBJ2-1; D is possibly TRBD1 (5 bases). The CDR3 spans 16 residues. The V gene lost 1 base and the J gene lost 0 bases, with 10 bases spanning the gap. CDR1 and CDR2 from the germline V gene are SGHAT and FQNNGV. CDR3 loop: CASSLGGESSYNEQFF. CDR3 in DNA: TGTGCCAGCAGCTTAGGGGGCGAGAGCTCCTACAATGAGCAGTTCTTC.

The chain has TRBV7-2 and TRBJ2-3, with D hard to call. CDR1 and CDR2 from the germline V gene are SGHTA and FQGNSA. CDR3 size: 12 residues. Trimming shortened V by 5 bases and J by 5 bases, and 8 bases separated the two germline ends. Written as DNA, the CDR3 is TGTGCCAGCAGCGTCGTGCGAGATACGCAGTATTTT. Its translation: CASSVVRDTQYF.

The gene calls are TRBV11-3 and TRBJ1-1; TRBD1 matches at 8 bases. The germline CDR1 and CDR2 sequences are SGHNT and YENEEA. The CDR3 loop spans 17 amino acids. With 1 base clipped from V and 1 base from J, the junction kept 8 bases outside the gene matches. DNA for the CDR3: TGTGCCAGCAGCTTAGGTTTGGACAGGGCGGAGAACACTGAAGCTTTCTTT. This sequence encodes CASSLGLDRAENTEAFF.

This clone was detected a few times. This rearrangement joins TRBV6-5 to TRBJ1-5, with D possibly matching TRBD1 (6 bases). Trimming cost V 8 bases and J 2 bases, with 13 bases left between them. The CDR3 spans 14 residues. Germline V gene sequence: CDR1 MNHEY, CDR2 SVGAGI. The CDR3 here is CASGGGVGNQPQHF. CDR3 DNA: TGTGCCAGCGGAGGGGGGGTTGGCAATCAGCCCCAGCATTTT.

The rearrangement uses TRBV2 and TRBJ2-2, with a possible D match to TRBD2 (6 bases). V dropped 4 bases and J dropped 0 bases, with 6 bases sitting between them. The CDR3 extends over 14 amino acids. Germline lookup yields CDR1 SNHLY and CDR2 FYNNEI. CDR3 region: CASSGLANTGELFF. For the CDR3, the DNA is TGTGCCAGCAGTGGACTAGCGAACACCGGGGAGCTGTTTTTT.

This chain joins TRBV3-1 (or the pseudogene TRBV3-2) and TRBJ1-1; no clear D gene. Germline-derived CDR1 and CDR2 are LGHDT and YNNKEL (reference sequence). This CDR3 is 15 amino acids long. Trimming removed 3 bases from V and 1 base from J, with 12 bases in between. The CDR3 DNA is TGTGCCAGCAGCCAGTTTCCACGGAGGAACACTGAAGCTTTCTTT. It encodes CASSQFPRRNTEAFF.

The V call is TRBV6-2 or TRBV6-3, the J call TRBJ1-6, with D possibly TRBD1 on 5 matching bases. CDR1 and CDR2 (germline): MNHEY, SVGEGT. V lost 4 bases to trimming and J lost 9 bases, with 19 bases between them. The CDR3 is made up of 16 amino acids. CDR3 nucleotides: TGTGCCAGCAGTTTGGAGACTAGGGGAGTCGGTTCACCCCTCCACTTT. Protein product: CASSLETRGVGSPLHF.

The rearrangement uses TRBV2 and TRBJ2-7; 11 nucleotides line up with TRBD1. J gave up 0 bases and V 5 bases, and 3 bases lay outside the gene matches. CDR3 size: 15 residues. Germline V gene sequence: CDR1 SNHLY, CDR2 FYNNEI. CDR3 amino acids: CASSSGTGGSYEQYF. The CDR3 nucleotides are TGTGCCAGCAGTTCCGGGACAGGGGGCTCCTACGAGCAGTACTTC.

The V and J genes are TRBV7-6 and TRBJ2-6; TRBD1 matches 8 bases. V shed 4 bases, J shed 1 base, and the junction held 6 bases outside the gene matches. Germline V gene lookup returns CDR1 SGHVS and CDR2 FNYEAQ. The CDR3 loop spans 17 amino acids. This chain's CDR3 is CASSSDRGVSGANVLTF. CDR3 DNA sequence: TGTGCCAGCAGCTCCGACAGGGGTGTATCTGGGGCCAACGTCCTGACTTTC.